The T cell receptor (beta chain) described here comes from a study of cytomegalovirus exposure and HLA in healthy donors. Whole-study findings and limits: In an earlier analysis, about 90% or about 30%: the productive usage of most TCR beta V segments. Roughly uniform depth of sequencing across donors was assumed in presence/absence analyses.

Researchers ran the PCR with 60 Vbeta and 13 Jbeta primers. Sequenced by immunoSEQ multiplex PCR; TCRdb stores in-frame clones only, minus some. The sample records about 260,000 clones, around 65% being singletons. Comments on this clone: As yet, its antigen is unknown.

Germline V gene sequence: CDR1 MNHNY, CDR2 SVGAGI (reference sequence). The CDR3 totals 14 residues. The V gene end was trimmed by 2 bases and the J gene end by 4 bases; junction bases not matched to a gene: 4. The clonotype originates from a female donor in good health and CMV-seronegative. What was sequenced was PBMCs. This chain connects TRBV6-6 to TRBJ2-7, with 8 nucleotides matching TRBD1. CDR3 DNA: TGTGCCAGCAGTTACCACAGGGGGGTTTACGAGCAGTACTTC. Its translation is CASSYHRGVYEQYF.